Listed here are 6 T cell receptor beta chains from one sample, sequenced in a study of CD8 T cells in ankylosing spondylitis (dated by TCRdb to 2017 to 2019). Libraries were made using 5' RACE. Instrument on record: Illumina HiSeq 2500. Clones were called with MiXCR by TCRdb after fastp trimmed the public reads at Q25, and only in-frame beta chains were retained. CDR3 protein duplicates are merged, each entry listing the most common genes and DNA. For this sample the table gives about 340,000 distinct CDR3 sequences, of which 20% to 25% were detected only once. Approximately 14% of the sample belongs to the ten largest clones. The sequenced sample consisted of blood, either unsorted or a sorted T cell fraction (not recorded which). Source of these receptors: a male donor with ankylosing spondylitis or in good health (not recorded which).

This clonotype was observed at least ten times. This chain links TRBV12-3 or TRBV12-4 with TRBJ2-7; D possibly corresponds to TRBD1 (6 bases). V was clipped by 3 bases and J by 11 bases, with 17 bases between them. The CDR3 spans 13 residues. CDR3 sequence (DNA): TGTGCCAGCAGTTTTTCCTTAAAACAGGGAAAGTACTTC. It encodes CASSFSLKQGKYF.

The V call is TRBV12-3 or TRBV12-4, the J call TRBJ2-7; perhaps TRBD1 as D (6 bases). CDR3 length: 14 residues. Trimming stripped 6 bases from V and 3 bases from J, with 15 bases between. The CDR3 nucleotides read TGTGCCAGCAGCCCCCTAGGGACACTCTACGAGCAGTACTTC. Its protein product is CASSPLGTLYEQYF.

The rearrangement uses TRBV20-1 and TRBJ1-1, with 8 bases fitting TRBD1. The CDR3 contains 12 residues. CDR1 is DFQATT, CDR2 SNEGSKA, per germline (reference sequence). V trimming: 5 bases; J trimming: 7 bases; junction bases outside the gene matches: 6. CDR3 DNA sequence: TGCAGTGCTTTTACCGGGACAGGTGAAGCTTTCTTT. Translation gives CSAFTGTGEAFF.

The V gene is TRBV20-1, the J gene TRBJ2-3, with D maybe TRBD2 (5 bases). In germline, CDR1 is DFQATT, CDR2 SNEGSKA (reference sequence). This CDR3 region has 19 residues. V lost 1 base, J lost 2 bases, and 25 bases lay in between. CDR3 residues: CSARVEGLTPNSFTDTQYF. CDR3 nucleotides: TGCAGTGCTAGAGTCGAAGGACTGACCCCGAACTCTTTCACAGATACGCAGTATTTT.

This clonotype appeared a few times. The genes are TRBV29-1 and TRBJ2-3, with 12 bases identical to TRBD2. This CDR3 region has 14 residues. V trimming: 8 bases; J trimming: 3 bases; junction bases outside the gene matches: 6. Per the germline V gene, CDR1 is SQVTM and CDR2 is ANQGSEA. The CDR3 region has the DNA TGCAGCCCTAATGGACTAGCGGGGACAGATACGCAGTATTTT. Translating gives CSPNGLAGTDTQYF.

This chain connects TRBV28 to TRBJ2-7; D gene uncertain. The CDR3 runs to 12 residues. V lost 3 bases and J lost 6, with 9 bases in between. The germline V gene has CDR1 MDHEN and CDR2 SYDVKM. Written as DNA, the CDR3 is TGTGCCAGCAGTTTTGGGATGTTCGAGCAGTACTTC. The encoded protein is CASSFGMFEQYF.